This T cell receptor beta chain emerged from a study of CD4 T cells in relation to SARS-CoV-2 and coronaviruses. The wider study: Negative control cultures got HIV-1 Nef peptides or no peptide.

CDR1 LNHDA and CDR2 SQIVND come from the germline V gene (reference sequence). The CDR3 contains 16 residues. Trimming took 7 bases from V and 7 from J, leaving 22 bases between them. General study findings and limits: Each donor contributed either pre-pandemic or post-infection samples, not both.

CD4+ T cells from unexposed donors were obtained before the COVID-19 pandemic (2011-2018). CD4+ T cells were isolated from the cells after about nine days of culture. Measured with immunoSEQ multiplex PCR; TCRdb has only the in-frame clones, and not every one. The sample holds roughly 24,000 clones, roughly 80% seen once. Regarding this clone: Its antigen is not identified.

The chain links TRBV19 to TRBJ2-2; TRBD1 is a possible D gene (7 bases). Specimen: CD4+ T cells from PBMCs, cultured in vitro. This receptor was obtained from a human donor in good health. Here the CDR3 DNA reads TGTGCCAGTATAGGAAGGGCAGGGGGGTTCGGCGGGGAGCTGTTTTTT. It translates to CASIGRAGGFGGELFF. The variable domain in full, with the rest retrieved from reference TRBV19 and TRBJ2-2, is DGGITQSPKYLFRKEGQNVTLSCEQNLNHDAMYWYRQDPGQGLRLIYYSQIVNDFQKGDIAEGYSVSREKKESFPLTVTSAQKNPTAFYLCASIGRAGGFGGELFFGEGSRLTVL.